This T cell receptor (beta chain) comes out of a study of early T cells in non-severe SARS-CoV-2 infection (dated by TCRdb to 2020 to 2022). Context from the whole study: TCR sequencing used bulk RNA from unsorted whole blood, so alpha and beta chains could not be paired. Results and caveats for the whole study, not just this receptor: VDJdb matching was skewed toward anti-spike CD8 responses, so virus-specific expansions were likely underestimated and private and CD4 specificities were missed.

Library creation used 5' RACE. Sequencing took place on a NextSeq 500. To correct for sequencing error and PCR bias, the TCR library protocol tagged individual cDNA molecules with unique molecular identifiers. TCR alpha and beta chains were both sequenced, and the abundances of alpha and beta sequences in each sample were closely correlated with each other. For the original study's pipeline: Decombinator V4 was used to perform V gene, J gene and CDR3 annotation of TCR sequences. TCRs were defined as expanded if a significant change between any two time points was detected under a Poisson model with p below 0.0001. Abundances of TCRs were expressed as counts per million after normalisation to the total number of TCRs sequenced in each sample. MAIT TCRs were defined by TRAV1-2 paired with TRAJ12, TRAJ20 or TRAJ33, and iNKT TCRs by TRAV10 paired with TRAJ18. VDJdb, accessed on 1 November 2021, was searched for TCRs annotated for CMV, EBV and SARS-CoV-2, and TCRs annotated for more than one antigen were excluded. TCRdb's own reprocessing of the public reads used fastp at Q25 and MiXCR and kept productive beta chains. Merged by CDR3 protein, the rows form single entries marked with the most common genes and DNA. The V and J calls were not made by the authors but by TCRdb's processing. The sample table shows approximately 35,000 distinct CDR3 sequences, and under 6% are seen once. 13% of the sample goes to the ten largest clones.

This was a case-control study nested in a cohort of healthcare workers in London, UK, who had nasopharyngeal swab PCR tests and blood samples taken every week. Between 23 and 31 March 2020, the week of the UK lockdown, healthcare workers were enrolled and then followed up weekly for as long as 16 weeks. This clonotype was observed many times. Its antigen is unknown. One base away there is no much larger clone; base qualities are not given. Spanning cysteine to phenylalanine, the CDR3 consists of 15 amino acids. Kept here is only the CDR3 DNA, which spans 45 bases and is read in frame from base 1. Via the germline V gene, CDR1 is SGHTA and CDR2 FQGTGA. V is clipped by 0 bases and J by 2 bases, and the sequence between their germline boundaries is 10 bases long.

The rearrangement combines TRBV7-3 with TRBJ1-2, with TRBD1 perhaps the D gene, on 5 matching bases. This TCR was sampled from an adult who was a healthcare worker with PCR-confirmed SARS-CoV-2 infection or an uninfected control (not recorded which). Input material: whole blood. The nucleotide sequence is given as TGTGCCAGCAGCTTAACTCCGGGGGAAAACTATGGCTACACCTTC. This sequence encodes CASSLTPGENYGYTF.